The next 30 T cell receptor beta chains were all read from a single sample in a study of cytomegalovirus exposure and HLA in healthy donors (dated by TCRdb to about 2017). Library preparation employed the immunoSEQ multiplex PCR assay. A mixture of 60 forward primers for TCR Vbeta segments and 13 reverse primers for TCR Jbeta segments was used in the multiplex PCR. Drawn from immuneACCESS, this table holds only the in-frame rearrangements with V and J called that TCRdb kept. Clones are partly lost; checked studies trace under half to an unresolved V gene and leave the rest unexplained. The sample yields more than 200,000 clones; 75% to 85% were counted once. The biggest ten clones account for about 1.4% of the sample. Sequenced sample: PBMCs. Receptors originate from a girl aged 10 to 17 in good health and CMV-seronegative.

This clone was counted a few times. V gene TRBV28 combines with J gene TRBJ1-3, with a tentative D call TRBD1 (5 bases). Trimming shortened V by 4 bases and J by 4 bases, and 20 bases separated the two germline ends. This CDR3 is 17 amino acids long. CDR1 MDHEN and CDR2 SYDVKM come from the germline V gene. For the CDR3, the DNA is TGTGCCAGCAGTTCCCCCTTGGGGGGGGTTTACGGAAACACCATATATTTT. It translates to CASSSPLGGVYGNTIYF.

This clone came up once. Other DNA sequences in the sample encode the same CDR3. The V and J genes are TRBV30 and TRBJ1-3; D unclear. Germline V gene sequence: CDR1 GTSNPN, CDR2 SVGIG (reference sequence). Trimming shortened V by 4 bases and J by 0 bases, and 10 bases separated the two germline ends. The length of the CDR3 is 14 residues. The CDR3 nucleotides read TGTGCCTGGATTCCGAGGATCTCTGGAAACACCATATATTTT. It translates to CAWIPRISGNTIYF.

The chain joins TRBV28 to TRBJ2-5; D is perhaps TRBD1 (6 bases). The V end was cut by 5 bases, the J end by 2 bases, with 18 bases between. Germline V gives CDR1 MDHEN, CDR2 SYDVKM. There are 16 residues in the CDR3. The CDR3 nucleotides are TGTGCCAGCAGTCCCAGCGGACAGAAGACACAAGAGACCCAGTACTTC. Its translation is CASSPSGQKTQETQYF.

This chain links TRBV7-2 with TRBJ1-2; D is uncertain. The CDR3 covers 14 residues. Trimming removed 5 bases at V and 0 bases at J, with 10 bases between. Germline loops: CDR1 SGHTA, CDR2 FQGNSA. The CDR3 bases are TGTGCCAGCAGCCCAGGTCCGTCTAACTATGGCTACACCTTC. Translating it yields CASSPGPSNYGYTF.

The genes are TRBV2 and TRBJ2-2, with 7 bases lining up with TRBD2. This CDR3 is 15 amino acids long. From germline, CDR1 is SNHLY and CDR2 FYNNEI. The V gene end was trimmed by 7 bases and the J gene end by 5 bases; junction bases not matched to a gene: 10. In DNA, the CDR3 is TGTGCCAGCACCCCGTCGGGGGGAGGGACCGGGGAGCTGTTTTTT. Amino acid sequence: CASTPSGGGTGELFF.

V usage is TRBV11-1 and J usage is TRBJ1-2, with 7 bases that match TRBD1. This CDR3 has 18 amino acids. CDR1 is SGHAT and CDR2 is FQDESV in the germline V gene (reference sequence). With 1 base clipped from V and 3 bases from J, the junction kept 14 bases outside the gene matches. The CDR3: CASSLVCRGRPGDYGYTF. CDR3 in DNA: TGTGCCAGCAGCTTAGTATGTAGGGGGCGGCCGGGGGACTATGGCTACACCTTC.

The chain carries TRBV5-1 and TRBJ2-2; D call uncertain. CDR3 length: 12 residues. Germline V lookup: CDR1 SGHRS, CDR2 YFSETQ. The V end lost 9 bases, the J end lost 2 bases, and 8 bases lay between the germline ends. CDR3 region: CATSSNTGELFF. The CDR3 DNA sequence: TGCGCCACCAGTAGCAACACCGGGGAGCTGTTTTTT. Full variable domain (outside the CDR3, taken from reference TRBV5-1 and TRBJ2-2): KAGVTQTPRYLIKTRGQQVTLSCSPISGHRSVSWYQQTPGQGLQFLFEYFSETQRNKGNFPGRFSGRQFSNSRSEMNVSTLELGDSALYLCATSSNTGELFFGEGSRLTVL.

CDR3 protein: CASHSGNEQFF. In DNA form, the CDR3 reads TGTGCCAGCCACTCCGGCAATGAGCAGTTCTTC. The rearrangement links TRBV28 to TRBJ2-1; D unclear. The germline gives CDR1 MDHEN, CDR2 SYDVKM. The germline V and J ends were trimmed by 8 bases and 6 bases, with 8 bases remaining between them. This CDR3 comprises 11 residues.

The chain recombines TRBV2 with TRBJ2-5, with 14 bases fitting TRBD2. Trimming took 6 bases from V and 5 from J; bases not matched to a gene: 5. CDR3 size: 15 residues. Germline V CDR1 and CDR2: SNHLY, FYNNEI. The CDR3 spells CASRRLAGGRETQYF. CDR3 bases: TGTGCCAGCAGGAGACTAGCGGGGGGGCGGGAGACCCAGTACTTC.

The chain links TRBV28 to TRBJ1-2; 11 nucleotides agree with TRBD1. This CDR3 comprises 14 residues. Germline assignment: CDR1 MDHEN and CDR2 SYDVKM. The ends lost 6 bases at V and 6 bases at J; junction bases unmatched: 6. The CDR3 nucleotides read TGTGCCAGCAGGCGGACAGGGGGCCAGGATGGCTACACCTTC. Its protein is CASRRTGGQDGYTF.

The chain uses TRBV6-5 and TRBJ2-1; weak D call: TRBD2 (5 bases). Looked up from germline, CDR1 is MNHEY and CDR2 is SVGAGI. The ends were cut back, 0 bases at V and 7 bases at J, with 13 bases in the middle. There are 15 residues in the CDR3. CDR3 sequence: CASSYSGETPNEQFF. The CDR3, as DNA: TGTGCCAGCAGTTACTCGGGAGAGACCCCGAATGAGCAGTTCTTC.

V is TRBV28 and J is TRBJ2-1; 8 bases are shared with TRBD1. The V gene end was trimmed by 7 bases and the J gene end by 4 bases; junction bases not matched to a gene: 12. Germline CDR1 and CDR2: MDHEN and SYDVKM. The CDR3 totals 16 residues. CDR3 coding DNA: TGTGCCAGCACCCCTGACAGGGACAGGAGATACAATGAGCAGTTCTTC. Its protein product is CASTPDRDRRYNEQFF.

This chain links TRBV4-2 with TRBJ1-2; 7 bases fit TRBD1. The CDR3 is 15 residues long. Germline trimming cut 4 bases from V and 8 bases from J; bases unmatched to any gene: 13. Germline V gene sequence: CDR1 LGHNA, CDR2 YNFKEQ. CDR3 residues: CASSPTGDLLSGYTF. The CDR3, as DNA: TGTGCCAGCAGCCCCACAGGGGATCTGTTGTCCGGCTACACCTTC.

The chain has TRBV7-2 and TRBJ1-3; D might be TRBD1 (5 bases). The CDR3 loop spans 16 amino acids. CDR1 and CDR2 from the germline V gene are SGHTA and FQGNSA. Trimming left V 5 bases short and J 7 bases short, with 21 bases between. In DNA, the CDR3 is TGTGCCAGCAGCCGAGGACATCCTTCCCAAGGGAACACCATATATTTT. This sequence encodes CASSRGHPSQGNTIYF.

The chain uses TRBV28 and TRBJ1-2; D is ambiguous. V was cut by 4 bases and J by 8 bases, with 11 bases left in between. The germline V gene encodes CDR1 MDHEN and CDR2 SYDVKM. CDR3 length equals 12 residues. This CDR3 is CASSSGGVGYTF. For the CDR3, the DNA is TGTGCCAGCAGTTCGGGAGGAGTAGGCTACACCTTC.

This rearrangement joins TRBV28 to TRBJ2-7; 13 bases are shared with TRBD2. V was pared by 6 bases and J by 6 bases, with 8 bases of the junction left unmatched. CDR3 size: 15 residues. Germline CDR1 reads MDHEN; CDR2 reads SYDVKM. CDR3: CASSPPGLAGFEQYF. CDR3 nucleotide sequence: TGTGCCAGCAGCCCTCCGGGACTAGCGGGGTTCGAGCAGTACTTC.

The chain uses TRBV9 and TRBJ1-5, with D possibly matching TRBD1 (5 bases). The V gene's germline CDR1 is SGDLS and CDR2 YYNGEE. Trimming took 8 bases from V and 0 from J, leaving 18 bases between them. The CDR3 loop spans 16 amino acids. CDR3 sequence: CAREEGRVNSNQPQHF. The DNA of the CDR3 is TGTGCCAGAGAGGAGGGCAGGGTAAATAGCAATCAGCCCCAGCATTTT.

V gene TRBV28 combines with J gene TRBJ2-6, with TRBD1 identical over 9 bases. The CDR3 sequence is 17 residues long. Germline CDR1 reads MDHEN; CDR2 reads SYDVKM. The V gene end was trimmed by 3 bases and the J gene end by 7 bases; junction bases not matched to a gene: 10. The CDR3 nucleotides read TGTGCCAGCAGTTTGACGAGGACAGGGGATAGAGCCAACGTCCTGACTTTC. This encodes CASSLTRTGDRANVLTF.

This chain joins TRBV5-1 and TRBJ1-1; no clear D. The CDR3 is 14 residues long. V was cut by 2 bases and J by 5 bases, with 13 bases left in between. Germline CDR1 is SGHRS and CDR2 is YFSETQ. CDR3 bases: TGCGCCAGCAGCTTTTCTGGGTCCGGGACTGAAGCTTTCTTT. It translates to CASSFSGSGTEAFF.

The CDR3, as DNA: TGTGCCACGAGGGACAGGCCCTACGAGCAGTACTTC. This translates into CATRDRPYEQYF. V and J are TRBV28 and TRBJ2-7; 8 bases are shared with TRBD1. Germline CDR1 is MDHEN and CDR2 is SYDVKM. The CDR3 contains 12 residues. The ends lost 10 bases at V and 2 bases at J; junction bases unmatched: 4. Combining the CDR3 with reference TRBV28 and TRBJ2-7 gives the whole variable domain DVKVTQSSRYLVKRTGEKVFLECVQDMDHENMFWYRQDPGLGLRLIYFSYDVKMKEKGDIPEGYSVSREKKERFSLILESASTNQTSMYLCATRDRPYEQYFGPGTRLTVT.

This clone has just a few counts. This rearrangement joins TRBV5-1 to TRBJ1-4, with D tentatively TRBD1 (6 bases). The CDR3 extends over 13 amino acids. V lost 3 bases to trimming and J lost 7 bases, with 10 bases between them. Germline values: CDR1 SGHRS, CDR2 YFSETQ. CDR3 loop: CASSSMDSEKLFF. In nucleotides, the CDR3 is TGCGCCAGCAGCTCGATGGACAGTGAAAAACTGTTTTTT.

This chain connects TRBV2 to TRBJ1-5; D may be TRBD1 (5 bases). CDR1 and CDR2 from the germline V gene are SNHLY and FYNNEI. The CDR3 runs 14 residues. The ends were cut back, 5 bases at V and 1 base at J, with 9 bases in the middle. The DNA of the CDR3 is TGTGCCAGCAGTCGGGGGAACAGCAATCAGCCCCAGCATTTT. It yields the protein CASSRGNSNQPQHF.

Only one count was recorded for this clone. The chain uses TRBV7-2 and TRBJ1-5, with a possible D match to TRBD1 (6 bases). The CDR3 has 13 residues. The V end lost 2 bases, the J end lost 6 bases, and 8 bases lay between the germline ends. Germline V gene sequence: CDR1 SGHTA, CDR2 FQGNSA. CDR3 amino acids: CASSLSGVQPQHF. CDR3 DNA: TGTGCCAGCAGCTTATCAGGGGTTCAGCCCCAGCATTTT.

This rearrangement joins TRBV7-9 to TRBJ2-5; 9 nucleotides agree with TRBD1. Germline V lookup: CDR1 SEHNR, CDR2 FQNEAQ (reference sequence). The CDR3 has 14 residues. Trimming removed 5 bases from V and 5 bases from J; junction bases left unmatched: 6. The CDR3 loop reads CASSLGQGPETQYF. As DNA, the CDR3 is TGTGCCAGCAGCCTGGGACAGGGTCCGGAGACCCAGTACTTC.

The rearrangement joins TRBV2 to TRBJ2-3; TRBD1 agrees at 9 bases. CDR1 SNHLY and CDR2 FYNNEI come from the germline V gene. The V gene end was trimmed by 7 bases and the J gene end by 2 bases; junction bases not matched to a gene: 4. The CDR3 runs to 14 residues. CDR3 residues: CASNRDRVTDTQYF. The CDR3 nucleotides are TGTGCCAGCAACCGGGACAGGGTCACAGATACGCAGTATTTT.

This chain links TRBV7-9 with TRBJ1-1; D remains unclear. Between the trimmed V and J ends, which lost 3 bases and 3 bases, there was a span of 14 bases. Germline V CDR1 and CDR2: SEHNR, FQNEAQ (reference sequence). The CDR3 contains 15 residues. This chain's CDR3 is CASSFLPPGDTEAFF. The CDR3 nucleotides are TGTGCCAGCAGCTTTCTTCCACCCGGAGACACTGAAGCTTTCTTT.

The chain has TRBV13 and TRBJ2-1; 9 bases align to TRBD2. Germline CDR1 is PRHDT and CDR2 is FYEKMQ (reference sequence). Trimming took 5 bases from V and 5 from J; bases not matched to a gene: 4. The CDR3 is 14 amino acids. CDR3 sequence: CASSGPSGDNEQFF. The CDR3 DNA sequence: TGTGCCAGCAGCGGCCCTAGCGGGGACAATGAGCAGTTCTTC.

This clone came up a few times. The chain links TRBV14 to TRBJ1-1, with TRBD1 matching over 7 bases. This CDR3 comprises 14 residues. Trimming cost V 0 bases and J 4 bases; bases outside gene matches: 2. Germline CDR1 and CDR2: SGHDN and FVKESK. CDR3 loop: CASSQDHRGTEAFF. CDR3 sequence (DNA): TGTGCCAGCAGCCAAGATCACAGGGGCACTGAAGCTTTCTTT.

The chain couples TRBV28 to TRBJ2-5; D gene ambiguous. The CDR3 has 13 amino acids. Trimming removed 7 bases from V and 0 bases from J, with 9 bases in between. Germline CDR1 and CDR2: MDHEN and SYDVKM. As DNA, the CDR3 is TGTGCCAGCAAGAGAACAGACCAAGAGACCCAGTACTTC. Translated, it gives CASKRTDQETQYF.

The chain couples TRBV19 to TRBJ2-5; D remains unclear. With the DNA end fitting TRBJ2-7 better, the J assignment may be wrong. The CDR3 sequence is 18 residues long. CDR1 is LNHDA and CDR2 is SQIVND in the germline V gene (reference sequence). The CDR3 DNA follows: TGTGCCAGTAGTATAGATTCGCCCGGAGTCCTGAGCTCCTACGAGCAGTACTTC. Its protein is CASSIDSPGVLSSYEQYF.